The 9 T cell receptor beta chains listed next were all sequenced from one sample in a study of shared clonotypes between healthy human individuals. Generated by immunoSEQ multiplex PCR, the TCRdb table keeps only in-frame clones and is missing some. The sample consists of over 400,000 clones, roughly 80% of them appearing once. Source material: PBMCs. These receptors originate from a woman aged 35 to 49 in good health. Some clones in this sample may be carry-over from other donors' samples.

The chain joins TRBV27 to TRBJ2-3; 9 nucleotides align to TRBD2. The CDR3 is 17 residues long. V shed 0 bases, J shed 0 bases, and the junction held 4 bases outside the gene matches. Per the germline V gene, CDR1 is MNHEY and CDR2 is SMNVEV (reference sequence). CDR3 amino acids: CASSLSPLAGSTDTQYF. In DNA, the CDR3 is TGTGCCAGCAGTTTATCGCCGCTAGCGGGGAGCACAGATACGCAGTATTTT.

The rearrangement joins TRBV11-3 to TRBJ1-2; no definite D call. CDR3 length: 14 amino acids. Trimming pared 0 bases from V and 5 bases from J, leaving 10 bases between. Per germline, CDR1 SGHNT and CDR2 YENEEA. CDR3 nucleotides: TGTGCCAGCAGCTTAGATGGCTCGGGGTATGGCTACACCTTC. Translating gives CASSLDGSGYGYTF.

This clone was seen ten or more times. The same CDR3 also results from other DNA sequences found in this sample. V is TRBV4-2 and J is TRBJ2-7, with 10 bases matching TRBD1. Germline V gene sequence: CDR1 LGHNA, CDR2 YNFKEQ. J was trimmed by 5 bases and V by 4 bases; bases with no gene match: 8. The CDR3 length is 15 residues. The CDR3, as DNA: TGTGCCAGCAGCCCCCAGACAGGGGGCCCAGACGAGCAGTACTTC. Its translation is CASSPQTGGPDEQYF.

On this clone itself: This likely reflects a read error, since a far larger clone is one base away. The chain employs TRBV4-3 and TRBJ2-7; 8 bases line up with TRBD1. The length of the CDR3 is 14 residues. Per germline, CDR1 LGHNA and CDR2 YSLEER. The CDR3 protein is CAISHNRGEYEQYF. CDR3 nucleotide sequence: TGCGCCATCAGCCATAACAGGGGGGAGTACGAGCAGTACTTC.

The chain links TRBV5-5 to TRBJ1-5; no definite D call. The V end lost 0 bases, the J end lost 7 bases, and 8 bases lay between the germline ends. The CDR3 spans 13 residues. Germline assignment: CDR1 SGHKS and CDR2 YYEKEE (reference sequence). The CDR3: CASSLDVLQPQHF. As DNA, the CDR3 is TGTGCCAGCAGCTTGGATGTTTTGCAGCCCCAGCATTTT. The full variable domain, with the rest looked up from reference TRBV5-5 and TRBJ1-5, is DAGVTQSPTHLIKTRGQQVTLRCSPISGHKSVSWYQQVLGQGPQFIFQYYEKEERGRGNFPDRFSARQFPNYSSELNVNALLLGDSALYLCASSLDVLQPQHFGDGTRLSIL.

This chain connects TRBV2 to TRBJ2-5; 13 nucleotides line up with TRBD2. V was clipped by 6 bases and J by 5 bases; unmatched bases: 6. This CDR3 region has 15 residues. CDR1 is SNHLY and CDR2 is FYNNEI in the germline V gene. CDR3 protein: CASSPGLAGSETQYF. The CDR3 region has the DNA TGTGCCAGCAGCCCGGGACTAGCGGGATCGGAGACCCAGTACTTC.

With regard to this clone: The likely explanation is a read error, given a far larger clone one base away. Distinct nucleotide sequences in the sample also encode this CDR3. This chain uses TRBV29-1 with TRBJ2-1; D perhaps matches TRBD2 (7 bases). Per the germline V gene, CDR1 is SQVTM and CDR2 is ANQGSEA. CDR3 size: 12 residues. The CDR3 DNA reads TGCAGCGTTGGTGGGGGGGCGAATGAACAGTTCTTC. This translates into CSVGGGANEQFF.

This clone appeared a few times. One end of the junction does not line up with germline, which may come from a read error. This chain links TRBV7-7 with TRBJ2-3; 7 nucleotides align to TRBD1. The CDR3 is 14 residues long. CDR1 SSHAT and CDR2 FNYEAQ come from the germline V gene (reference sequence). The CDR3 DNA is TGTGCTAGCAGCTCGGACAGGTGGAGCGATACGCAGTATTTT. Translated, it gives CASSSDRWSDTQYF. The full variable domain, in which reference TRBV7-7 and TRBJ2-3 provide the parts outside the CDR3, is GAGVSQSPRYKVTKRGQDVTLRCDPISSHATLYWYQQALGQGPEFLTYFNYEAQPDKSGLPSDRFSAERPEGSISTLTIQRTEQRDSAMYRCASSSDRWSDTQYFGPGTRLTVL.

Remarks on this clone: A much bigger clone sits one base away, suggesting this may be a read error. Other DNA sequences of this sample code for an identical CDR3. This chain uses TRBV5-8 with TRBJ2-3, with 8 positions matching TRBD1. With 4 bases clipped from V and 2 bases from J, the junction kept 12 bases outside the gene matches. This CDR3 contains 17 residues. CDR1 SGHTS and CDR2 YDEGEE come from the germline V gene. For the CDR3, the DNA is TGTGCCAGCAGCAACCAAGGGACAGGACCAATCACAGATACGCAGTATTTT. Translated: CASSNQGTGPITDTQYF.